This note documents a single TCR beta chain sequence. Everyone who took part was roughly 18 to 89 years old, and they came from 20 to 25 US areas. These data belong to a study of blood T cell repertoires in COVID-19. Germline V gene lookup returns CDR1 SGHTS and CDR2 YDEGEE. With 5 bases removed from V and 2 bases from J, the gap between germline ends came to 14 bases. The CDR3 is 15 amino acids. Generated by immunoSEQ multiplex PCR, the TCRdb table keeps only in-frame clones and is missing some. Here the sample spans fewer than 200,000 clones, around 78% being singletons. Specimen: PBMCs or T cells enriched from blood (not recorded which). The rearrangement uses TRBV5-8 and TRBJ2-1; no clear D. This TCR came from a woman in her forties or fifties who had recovered from COVID-19. The CDR3 is CASRVVLGPYNEQFF. Here the CDR3 DNA reads TGTGCCAGCAGGGTTGTCCTGGGCCCCTACAATGAGCAGTTCTTC.